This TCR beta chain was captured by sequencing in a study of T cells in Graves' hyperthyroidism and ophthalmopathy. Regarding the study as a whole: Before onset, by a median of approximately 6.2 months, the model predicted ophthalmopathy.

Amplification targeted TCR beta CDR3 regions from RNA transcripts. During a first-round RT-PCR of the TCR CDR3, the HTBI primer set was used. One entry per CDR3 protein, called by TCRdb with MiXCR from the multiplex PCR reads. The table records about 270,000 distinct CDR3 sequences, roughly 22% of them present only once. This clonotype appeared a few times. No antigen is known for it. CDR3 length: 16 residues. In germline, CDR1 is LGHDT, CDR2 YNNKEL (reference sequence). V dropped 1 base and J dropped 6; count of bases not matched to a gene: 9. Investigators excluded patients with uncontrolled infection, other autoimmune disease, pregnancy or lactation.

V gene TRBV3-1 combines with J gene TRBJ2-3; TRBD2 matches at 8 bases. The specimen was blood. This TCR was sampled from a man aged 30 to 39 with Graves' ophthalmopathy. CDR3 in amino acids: CASSQVRAGASDTQYF. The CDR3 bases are TGTGCCAGCAGCCAAGTAAGAGCGGGGGCGTCGGATACGCAGTATTTT.